The 4 T cell receptor beta chains listed next were all sequenced from one sample in a study of regulatory T cells in long-lasting Graves disease. Through Arm-PCR of CDR3 regions and iRepertoire HTBI primers, TCR beta libraries were built. TCRdb independently ran MiXCR on the multiplex PCR reads; one entry per CDR3 protein. This sample has 310,000 or so distinct CDR3 sequences, with under 25% found just once. Time point reported: persistent/refractory GD, antithyroid drugs over 5 years with positive TRAb. Extracted PBMC RNA gave rise to the TCR library. Here the sequenced sample was peripheral blood mononuclear cells (PBMCs), taken when the disease was refractory, from a patient treated with antithyroid drugs. These TCRs come from a female donor with Graves disease.

This clonotype was detected many times. The J gene is TRBJ1-2, the V gene TRBV7-2; D perhaps matches TRBD1 (5 bases). V shed 1 base and J shed 8 bases, with 8 bases lying between them. Germline V gene sequence: CDR1 SGHTA, CDR2 FQGNSA. This CDR3 contains 12 residues. CDR3 loop: CASSLGGAGYTF. CDR3 sequence (DNA): TGTGCCAGCAGCTTAGGGGGCGCGGGCTACACCTTC.

This clonotype has more than one count but fewer than ten. The genes are TRBV20-1 and TRBJ1-6; 7 bases agree with TRBD1. The CDR3 consists of 16 residues. V dropped 1 base and J dropped 12; count of bases not matched to a gene: 15. Per the germline V gene, CDR1 is DFQATT and CDR2 is SNEGSKA (reference sequence). The CDR3 nucleotides are TGCAGTGCTAGAGGGGGGGCAGGGGGACTCGAGGGACCCCTCCACTTT. Translated, it gives CSARGGAGGLEGPLHF.

V usage is TRBV20-1 and J usage is TRBJ2-3, with D unresolved. Trimming removed 5 bases at V and 0 bases at J, with 12 bases between. Germline V gives CDR1 DFQATT, CDR2 SNEGSKA (reference sequence). CDR3 size: 14 residues. The CDR3 nucleotides read TGCAGTGCTCCGTCCGCGGCTAGCACAGATACGCAGTATTTT. It specifies CSAPSAASTDTQYF.

The chain links TRBV19 to TRBJ2-5; D tentatively fits TRBD1 or TRBD2 (5 bases each). Germline V lookup: CDR1 LNHDA, CDR2 SQIVND (reference sequence). Trimming removed 4 bases from V and 5 bases from J, with 14 bases in between. The CDR3 consists of 14 residues. CDR3 protein: CASSTGAEGETQYF. The DNA for the CDR3 is TGTGCCAGTAGTACCGGGGCCGAAGGGGAGACCCAGTACTTC.